This T cell receptor (beta chain) stems from a study of monozygotic twins with inflammatory bowel disease. About this clonotype itself: No antigen is known for it.

General study points: Evidence failed to back one strong IBD-linked signal or clonotype.

This CDR3 spans 14 amino acids. Germline V lookup: CDR1 SGHTA, CDR2 FQGNSA. The authors used about 3,500 ng of total RNA per TCR library. TCRdb derives one entry per CDR3 protein from the 5' RACE reads, leaving out DNA. This sample's table has some 130,000 distinct CDR3 sequences. The blood volume drawn from each donor was around 2.5 ml. The clonotype originates from a human donor with ulcerative colitis or Crohn's disease, or a healthy co-twin of an affected twin (not recorded which). The sample taken for sequencing was blood. The chain combines TRBV7-2 with TRBJ1-5; TCRdb's D gene call, TRBD1, goes unchecked for lack of DNA. CDR3 sequence reads: CASSADRSHQPQHF.